The clone carrying this TCR beta chain was found many times. Its antigen is still unknown. The sample is drawn from a study of blood T cells in healthy people across ages. Study-wide background: For every two T cells, template switching captured about one barcoded beta molecule.

With a J-beta primer mix and a sample-barcoded 5' primer, a second PCR ran about 7 to 12 cycles. TCRdb re-analysed the 5' RACE reads in MiXCR, keeping a single row per CDR3 protein. This table has under 850,000 distinct CDR3 sequences, 35% to 40% appearing once. Study-wide findings and caveats: Diversity figures based on one million T cells were deemed too low. A greater number of naive CD4+ cells and higher diversity distinguished long-lived donors from aged donors.

V was cut by 6 bases and J by 0 bases, with 9 bases left in between. The CDR3 runs to 13 residues. CDR1 is MNHNY, CDR2 SVGAGI, per germline (reference sequence). The sample was blood. J is TRBJ2-7 and V is TRBV6-6; D gene uncertain. This sequence originates from a man aged 18 to 29 in good health. DNA of the CDR3: TGTGCCAGCAGCCCCGAGGCCTCCTACGAGCAGTACTTC. It specifies CASSPEASYEQYF.